This TCR beta chain originates from a study of T cell responses to AZD1222 COVID-19 vaccine. Worth noting for this clone: The antigen remains unidentified.

Measured with immunoSEQ multiplex PCR; TCRdb has only the in-frame clones, and not every one. Of around 70,000 clones in the sample, about nine tenths are singletons; the top ten hold less than 9%. Germline V lookup: CDR1 MDHEN, CDR2 SYDVKM. Trimming stripped 6 bases from V and 3 bases from J, with 14 bases between. The CDR3 contains 14 residues. Whole-study results and caveats: Only a handful of AZD1222 recipients, several in all, had baseline seropositivity. Receipt of two AZD1222 doses was followed by a rise in Spike-specific TCR breadth and depth.

The chain employs TRBV28 and TRBJ1-1; TRBD1 might be the D (5 bases). Sequencing used peripheral blood, obtained on day 0 of AZD1222 vaccination. The TCR was taken from an adult in good health. CDR3 residues: CASSRAPGHTEAFF. The CDR3 DNA sequence: TGTGCCAGCAGCCGGGCCCCGGGACACACTGAAGCTTTCTTT.